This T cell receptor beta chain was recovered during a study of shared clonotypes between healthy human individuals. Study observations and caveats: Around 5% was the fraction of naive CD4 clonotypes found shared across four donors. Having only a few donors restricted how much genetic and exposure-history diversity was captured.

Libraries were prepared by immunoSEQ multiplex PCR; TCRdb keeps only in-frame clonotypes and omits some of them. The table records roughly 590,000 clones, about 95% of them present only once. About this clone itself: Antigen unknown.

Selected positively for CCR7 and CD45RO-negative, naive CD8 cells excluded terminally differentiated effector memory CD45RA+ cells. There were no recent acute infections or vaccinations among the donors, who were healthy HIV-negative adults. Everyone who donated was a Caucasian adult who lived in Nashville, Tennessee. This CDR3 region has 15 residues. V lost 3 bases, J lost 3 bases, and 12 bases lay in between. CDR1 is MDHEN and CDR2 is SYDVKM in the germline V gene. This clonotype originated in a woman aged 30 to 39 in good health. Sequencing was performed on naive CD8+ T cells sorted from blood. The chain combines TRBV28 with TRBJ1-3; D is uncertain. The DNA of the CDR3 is TGTGCCAGCAGTTTGGTTTCGGAAAGTGGAAACACCATATATTTT. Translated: CASSLVSESGNTIYF.